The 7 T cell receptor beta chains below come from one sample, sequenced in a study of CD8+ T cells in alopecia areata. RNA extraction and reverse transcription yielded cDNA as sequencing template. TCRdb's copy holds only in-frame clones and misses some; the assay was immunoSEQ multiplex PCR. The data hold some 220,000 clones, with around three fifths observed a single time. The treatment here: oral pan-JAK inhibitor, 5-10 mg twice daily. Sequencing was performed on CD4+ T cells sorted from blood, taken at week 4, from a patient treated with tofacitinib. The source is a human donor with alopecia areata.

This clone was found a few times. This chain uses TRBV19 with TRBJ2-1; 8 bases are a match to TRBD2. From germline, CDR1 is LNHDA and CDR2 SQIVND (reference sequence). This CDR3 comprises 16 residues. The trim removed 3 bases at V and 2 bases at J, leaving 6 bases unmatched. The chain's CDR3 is CASSIGVAGPYNEQFF. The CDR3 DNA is TGTGCCAGTAGTATCGGAGTAGCGGGGCCCTACAATGAGCAGTTCTTC.

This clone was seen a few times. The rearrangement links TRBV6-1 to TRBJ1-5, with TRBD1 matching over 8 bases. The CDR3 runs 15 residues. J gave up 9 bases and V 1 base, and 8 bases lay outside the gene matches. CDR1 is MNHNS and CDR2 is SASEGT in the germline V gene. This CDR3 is CASSEEDRVKWPQHF. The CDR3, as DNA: TGTGCCAGCAGTGAAGAGGACAGGGTTAAATGGCCCCAGCATTTT.

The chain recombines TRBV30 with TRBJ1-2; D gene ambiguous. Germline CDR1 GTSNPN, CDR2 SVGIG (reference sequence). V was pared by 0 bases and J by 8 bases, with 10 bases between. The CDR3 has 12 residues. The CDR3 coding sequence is TGTGCCTGGAGTGTAGGCCGTAGCGGCTACACCTTC. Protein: CAWSVGRSGYTF.

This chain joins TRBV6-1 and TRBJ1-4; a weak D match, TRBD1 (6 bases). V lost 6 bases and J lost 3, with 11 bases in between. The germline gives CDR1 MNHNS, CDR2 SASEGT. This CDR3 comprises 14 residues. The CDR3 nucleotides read TGTGCCAGCAGGGGGACAATCTCTAATGAAAAACTGTTTTTT. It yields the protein CASRGTISNEKLFF.

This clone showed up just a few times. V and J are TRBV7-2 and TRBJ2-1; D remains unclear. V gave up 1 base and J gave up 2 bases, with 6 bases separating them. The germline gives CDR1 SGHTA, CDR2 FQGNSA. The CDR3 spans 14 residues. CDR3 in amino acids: CASSLGGPYNEQFF. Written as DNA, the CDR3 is TGTGCCAGCAGCTTAGGTGGGCCCTACAATGAGCAGTTCTTC.

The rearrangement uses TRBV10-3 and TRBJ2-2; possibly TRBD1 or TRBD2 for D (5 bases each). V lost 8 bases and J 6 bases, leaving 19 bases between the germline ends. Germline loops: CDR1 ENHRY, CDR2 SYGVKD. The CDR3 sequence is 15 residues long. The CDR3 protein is CAISRAGRGSGELFF. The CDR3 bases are TGTGCCATCTCGAGGGCAGGGCGAGGTTCCGGGGAGCTGTTTTTT.

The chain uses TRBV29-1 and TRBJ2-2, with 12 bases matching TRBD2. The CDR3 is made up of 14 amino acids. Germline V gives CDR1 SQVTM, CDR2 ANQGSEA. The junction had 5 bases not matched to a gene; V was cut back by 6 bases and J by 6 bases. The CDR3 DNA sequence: TGCAGCGTAGCTGGACTAGCGGGGCCCGGGGAGCTGTTTTTT. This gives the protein CSVAGLAGPGELFF.